The 25 T cell receptor beta chains listed next were all sequenced from one sample in a study of shared clonotypes between healthy human individuals. TCRdb keeps only in-frame clones here, not all; method: immunoSEQ multiplex PCR. The sample includes 400,000 to 500,000 clones, roughly 85% of them seen just once. The specimen was PBMCs. These receptors were obtained from a middle-aged woman in good health. Some clones in this sample may be carry-over from other donors' samples.

This clone was seen a handful of times. One end of the junction does not line up with germline, which may come from a read error. The chain carries TRBV7-7 and TRBJ2-2, with TRBD2 identical over 9 bases. This CDR3 contains 18 residues. Germline CDR1 reads SSHAT; CDR2 reads FNYEAQ (reference sequence). CDR3 bases: TGTGCTAGCAGCTTAGTAGCGGGAGCGGCGGCGAACACCGGGGAGCTGTTTTTT. This translates into CASSLVAGAAANTGELFF. Using reference TRBV7-7 and TRBJ2-2 for the parts outside the CDR3, the full variable domain is GAGVSQSPRYKVTKRGQDVTLRCDPISSHATLYWYQQALGQGPEFLTYFNYEAQPDKSGLPSDRFSAERPEGSISTLTIQRTEQRDSAMYRCASSLVAGAAANTGELFFGEGSRLTVL.

This clone has only one observation. CDR3: CASSLRRSGYEQYF. Written as DNA, the CDR3 is TGTGCCAGCAGCTTAAGGCGGTCTGGGTACGAGCAGTACTTC. This chain joins TRBV7-2 and TRBJ2-7, with D hard to call. The germline V gene encodes CDR1 SGHTA and CDR2 FQGNSA. This CDR3 has 14 amino acids. Trimming removed 2 bases from V and 4 bases from J, with 12 bases in between.

This sequence joins TRBV6-6 and TRBJ1-2; 8 nucleotides agree with TRBD1. Trimming at V came to 6 bases and at J to 0 bases, leaving 9 bases not matched to a gene. The CDR3 consists of 16 residues. Looked up from germline, CDR1 is MNHNY and CDR2 is SVGAGI (reference sequence). The CDR3 sequence: CASSFGTGRSNYGYTF. The CDR3 DNA sequence: TGTGCCAGCAGCTTCGGGACAGGTAGATCTAACTATGGCTACACCTTC.

The chain is built from TRBV9 and TRBJ2-2, with 8 bases aligning to TRBD2. The CDR3 is 14 amino acids. V lost 4 bases to trimming and J lost 3 bases; unmatched junction nucleotides: 2. The germline gives CDR1 SGDLS, CDR2 YYNGEE. This CDR3 reads CASSLAGDTGELFF. The CDR3 nucleotides are TGTGCCAGCAGCCTAGCGGGTGACACCGGGGAGCTGTTTTTT.

The chain joins TRBV21-1 to TRBJ1-5; TRBD1, the table's D call, lacks a check against the DNA. TRBV21-1 is tagged as a pseudogene. The CDR3 runs 20 residues. CDR3 in DNA: TGTGCCAGCAGCAAAACTCCCCCGGGACAGCCAAAAACTTTCCATCAGCCCCAGCATTTT. This sequence encodes CASSKTPPGQPKTFHQPQHF.

The chain uses TRBV10-1 and TRBJ2-1; 9 nucleotides line up with TRBD1. The germline V gene encodes CDR1 WNHNN and CDR2 SYGVQD (reference sequence). There are 16 residues in the CDR3. Losses at the gene ends were 6 bases for V and 5 bases for J; bases not matched to a gene: 11. CDR3 sequence: CASSTTRDREHNEQFF. CDR3 nucleotides: TGCGCCAGCAGCACAACCCGGGACAGGGAACACAATGAGCAGTTCTTC.

The J gene is TRBJ2-3, the V gene TRBV10-3; D unresolved. In germline, CDR1 is ENHRY, CDR2 SYGVKD. V gave up 8 bases and J gave up 0 bases, with 15 bases separating them. The CDR3 is made up of 15 amino acids. The CDR3 sequence: CAISLGPPSTDTQYF. DNA for the CDR3: TGTGCCATCTCACTGGGCCCTCCTAGCACAGATACGCAGTATTTT.

The gene calls are TRBV11-2 and TRBJ2-3, with 13 bases that match TRBD2. Germline CDR1 is SGHAT and CDR2 is FQNNGV. The CDR3 spans 18 residues. The V segment lost 0 bases and the J segment 5 bases; nucleotides outside the gene matches: 8. CDR3 sequence: CASSLEGFGTSGKDTQYF. The CDR3 bases are TGTGCCAGCAGCTTAGAAGGGTTTGGGACTAGCGGGAAAGATACGCAGTATTTT.

This chain uses TRBV7-9 with TRBJ2-1; D uncertain. V was trimmed by 1 base and J by 3 bases, leaving 13 bases between them. Germline CDR1 is SEHNR and CDR2 is FQNEAQ (reference sequence). The CDR3 extends over 16 amino acids. CDR3: CASSLVAERLYNEQFF. CDR3 in DNA: TGTGCCAGCAGCTTAGTGGCGGAGCGCCTCTACAATGAGCAGTTCTTC.

This clone was detected only once. The V call is TRBV7-8, the J call TRBJ2-4; weak D call: TRBD2 (5 bases). The V and J ends lost 3 bases and 5 bases respectively, with 11 bases between them. The CDR3 spans 14 residues. The germline gives CDR1 SGHVS, CDR2 FQNEAQ. In nucleotides, the CDR3 is TGTGCCAGCAGCTTCATGGGAGTTGAAAACATTCAGTACTTC. This sequence encodes CASSFMGVENIQYF.

The chain recombines TRBV6-1 with TRBJ2-1, with TRBD2 matching over 11 bases. Looked up from germline, CDR1 is MNHNS and CDR2 is SASEGT. This CDR3 comprises 16 residues. Trimming took 0 bases from V and 8 from J; bases not matched to a gene: 6. CDR3 sequence (DNA): TGTGCCAGCAGTGAAGCCTCACTAGCGGGAGTGGATGAGCAGTTCTTC. Its translation is CASSEASLAGVDEQFF.

V gene TRBV19 combines with J gene TRBJ2-1, with D tentatively TRBD1 (5 bases). CDR1 and CDR2 (germline): LNHDA, SQIVND (reference sequence). Trimming took off 3 bases at V and 6 bases at J, with 6 bases between the two ends. CDR3 length: 12 amino acids. The CDR3 spells CASSIRVNEQFF. The CDR3 region has the DNA TGTGCCAGTAGTATCAGGGTCAATGAGCAGTTCTTC.

CDR3 nucleotides: TGTGCCAGCAGCTGGCCGGGACAGGGGCACGGTCGTGGAAACACCATATATTTT. It is translated as CASSWPGQGHGRGNTIYF. The rearrangement links TRBV7-9 to TRBJ1-3, with 10 bases matching TRBD1. Losses at the gene ends were 4 bases for V and 3 bases for J; bases not matched to a gene: 12. CDR3 length: 18 amino acids. Looked up from germline, CDR1 is SEHNR and CDR2 is FQNEAQ (reference sequence).

The chain couples TRBV4-3 to TRBJ2-1; 14 nucleotides line up with TRBD2. Per the germline V gene, CDR1 is LGHNA and CDR2 is YSLEER. The length of the CDR3 is 18 residues. V dropped 3 bases and J dropped 6; count of bases not matched to a gene: 10. The chain's CDR3 is CASSHVRETSGRGNEQFF. DNA of the CDR3: TGCGCCAGCAGCCACGTCCGTGAGACTAGCGGGAGGGGCAATGAGCAGTTCTTC.

This sequence joins TRBV11-3 and TRBJ2-1; D is unclear. The V and J ends lost 5 bases and 5 bases respectively, with 7 bases between them. The V gene's germline CDR1 is SGHNT and CDR2 YENEEA. CDR3 length equals 12 residues. This CDR3 is CASSEDHNEQFF. The CDR3 nucleotides read TGTGCCAGCAGCGAGGACCACAATGAGCAGTTCTTC.

This chain joins TRBV6-5 and TRBJ2-1, with D possibly TRBD1 on 5 matching bases. The germline V gene encodes CDR1 MNHEY and CDR2 SVGAGI. Trimming pared 7 bases from V and 0 bases from J, leaving 7 bases between. The CDR3 sequence is 13 residues long. The CDR3 nucleotides are TGTGCCAGCAAGGGGTTCTCCTACAATGAGCAGTTCTTC. Protein product: CASKGFSYNEQFF.

This sequence joins TRBV6-5 and TRBJ1-2; possibly TRBD1 for D (5 bases). V shed 5 bases and J shed 5 bases, with 12 bases lying between them. This CDR3 comprises 13 residues. CDR1 MNHEY and CDR2 SVGAGI come from the germline V gene. CDR3 protein: CASSRPGTYGYTF. CDR3 in DNA: TGTGCCAGCAGTCGACCGGGGACGTATGGCTACACCTTC.

The chain carries TRBV2 and TRBJ2-5, with 7 bases fitting TRBD1. The J call may not be correct, given that the DNA end is closer to TRBJ2-7. The CDR3 is 14 residues long. CDR1 is SNHLY and CDR2 is FYNNEI in the germline V gene. CDR3 residues: CASALYRGQYEQYF. CDR3 DNA: TGTGCCAGCGCCCTCTACAGGGGCCAATACGAGCAGTACTTC.

J is TRBJ2-7 and V is TRBV7-2; 13 bases are shared with TRBD2. The CDR3 is made up of 16 amino acids. Looked up from germline, CDR1 is SGHTA and CDR2 is FQGNSA. With V trimmed by 4 bases and J by 2 bases, 5 bases remained unmatched. Here the CDR3 reads CASSSLLAGGPYEQYF. CDR3 DNA sequence: TGTGCCAGCAGCTCTCTACTAGCGGGAGGGCCCTACGAGCAGTACTTC.

The chain carries TRBV11-3 and TRBJ2-1; 9 nucleotides agree with TRBD2. Germline V gene lookup returns CDR1 SGHNT and CDR2 YENEEA. Trimming at V came to 5 bases and at J to 9 bases, leaving 5 bases not matched to a gene. CDR3 size: 13 residues. CDR3 DNA: TGTGCCAGCAGCATCGGGACTAGCACTGAGCAGTTCTTC. It translates to CASSIGTSTEQFF. Combining the CDR3 with reference TRBV11-3 and TRBJ2-1 gives the whole variable domain EAGVVQSPRYKIIEKKQPVAFWCNPISGHNTLYWYLQNLGQGPELLIRYENEEAVDDSQLPKDRFSAERLKGVDSTLKIQPAELGDSAVYLCASSIGTSTEQFFGPGTRLTVL.

The V and J genes are TRBV4-1 and TRBJ1-3; D not resolved. The germline V and J ends were trimmed by 5 bases and 0 bases, with 2 bases remaining between them. This CDR3 spans 12 amino acids. Per germline, CDR1 MGHRA and CDR2 YSYEKL. In DNA, the CDR3 is TGCGCCAGCAGCGCCTCTGGAAACACCATATATTTT. Residues: CASSASGNTIYF.

The rearrangement uses TRBV7-6 and TRBJ2-2, with a weak D call TRBD2 (5 bases). CDR1 SGHVS and CDR2 FNYEAQ come from the germline V gene. The CDR3 consists of 14 residues. V was trimmed by 2 bases and J by 6 bases, leaving 10 bases between them. The CDR3 is CASSLRSGAGELFF. DNA of the CDR3: TGTGCCAGCAGCTTAAGGTCCGGGGCCGGGGAGCTGTTTTTT.

This chain joins TRBV7-3 and TRBJ2-3; D may correspond to TRBD1 or TRBD2 (5 bases each). The germline V and J ends were trimmed by 1 base and 2 bases, with 10 bases remaining between them. Germline V gives CDR1 SGHTA, CDR2 FQGTGA. This CDR3 has 15 residues. This chain's CDR3 is CASSLRDRFTDTQYF. The CDR3, as DNA: TGTGCCAGCAGCTTAAGGGACCGATTCACAGATACGCAGTATTTT.

V usage is TRBV11-1 and J usage is TRBJ2-3; TRBD2 matches 12 bases. V lost 7 bases and J lost 4; bases outside the gene matches: 12. Germline CDR1 is SGHAT and CDR2 is FQDESV (reference sequence). This CDR3 is built from 17 residues. This CDR3 reads CASTDLWTSGMSDTQYF. CDR3 nucleotide sequence: TGTGCCAGCACCGATTTATGGACTAGCGGGATGTCAGATACGCAGTATTTT. Complete variable domain (other parts from reference TRBV11-1 and TRBJ2-3): EAEVAQSPRYKITEKSQAVAFWCDPISGHATLYWYRQILGQGPELLVQFQDESVVDDSQLPKDRFSAERLKGVDSTLKIQPAELGDSAMYLCASTDLWTSGMSDTQYFGPGTRLTVL.

J is TRBJ2-7 and V is TRBV6-1, with 7 positions matching TRBD2. The J segment lost 2 bases and the V segment lost 3 bases, leaving 10 bases of the junction unmatched. This CDR3 comprises 16 residues. The germline gives CDR1 MNHNS, CDR2 SASEGT. In DNA form, the CDR3 reads TGTGCCAGCAGTGACCTCCGGGGGAGGGCAACCTACGAGCAGTACTTC. It yields the protein CASSDLRGRATYEQYF.